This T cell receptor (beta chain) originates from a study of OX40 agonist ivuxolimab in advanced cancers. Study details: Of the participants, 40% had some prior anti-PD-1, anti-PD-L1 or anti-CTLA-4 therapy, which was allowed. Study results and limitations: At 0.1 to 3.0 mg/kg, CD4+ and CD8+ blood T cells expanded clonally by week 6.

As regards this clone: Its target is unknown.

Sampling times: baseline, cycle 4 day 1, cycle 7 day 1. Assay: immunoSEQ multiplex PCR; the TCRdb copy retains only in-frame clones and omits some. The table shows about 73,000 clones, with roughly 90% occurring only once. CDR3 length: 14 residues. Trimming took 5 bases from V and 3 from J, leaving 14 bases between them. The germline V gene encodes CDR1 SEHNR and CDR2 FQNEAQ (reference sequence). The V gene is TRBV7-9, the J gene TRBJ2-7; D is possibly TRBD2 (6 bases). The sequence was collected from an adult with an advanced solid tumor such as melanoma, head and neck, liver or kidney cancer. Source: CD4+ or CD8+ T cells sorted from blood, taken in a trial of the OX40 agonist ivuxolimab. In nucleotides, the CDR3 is TGTGCCAGCAGCCCTACTAGCTCGAGCTACGAGCAGTACTTC. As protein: CASSPTSSSYEQYF.